This T cell receptor (beta chain) is from a study of PD-L1 blockade in urothelial cancer. Study-wide context: Blood samples had a median of around 140,000 T cells, tens of thousands of unique TCRs, and clonality 0.080. Study outcomes and limitations: Durable benefit was linked to greater 3-week expansion of tumor-associated blood clones. In blood sampled pretreatment, TCR clonality below the median predicted better survival.

The ends lost 0 bases at V and 7 bases at J; junction bases unmatched: 6. From germline, CDR1 is SGHRS and CDR2 YFSETQ. There are 15 residues in the CDR3. This clone was detected once. The target antigen is unknown. Data came from immunoSEQ multiplex PCR; TCRdb stores just in-frame clones and leaves some out. The table includes roughly 51,000 clones, around 79% detected once. The time point is: pretreatment peripheral blood. The chain joins TRBV5-1 to TRBJ1-1; 10 bases agree with TRBD1. This sample comprised PBMCs, obtained around atezolizumab (anti-PD-L1) treatment. The TCR originated in a man aged 70 or older with urothelial cancer. Here the CDR3 DNA reads TGCGCCAGCAGCTTGGCGGGGACAGGGGAGCGTGAAGCTTTCTTT. Amino acid sequence: CASSLAGTGEREAFF.